These T cell receptor beta chains were read from a single sample in a study of OX40 agonist ivuxolimab in advanced cancers. Only in-frame clones appear in the TCRdb table, and some are missing; sequencing was by immunoSEQ multiplex PCR. The sample has some 50,000 clones, 85% to 90% seen once. The sample here was CD4+ or CD8+ T cells sorted from blood, taken in a trial of the OX40 agonist ivuxolimab. These receptors were taken from an adult with an advanced solid tumor such as melanoma, head and neck, liver or kidney cancer. Both conserved end residues are part of each CDR3. The D gene is left open where the match is weak. Some rows mark clone size as missing; the rest say once, few, many or name a class of expanded clone.

TRBV30	-	TRBJ2-7	-	TGTGCCTGGAGCGGGGGGCCTTACGAGCAGTACTTC	CAWSGGPYEQYF
TRBV12-1	-	TRBJ1-2	-	TGTGCCAGCAGCTTTAGTCTTCCAGATGGTGCCTCTGGCTACACCTTC	CASSFSLPDGASGYTF
TRBV19	-	TRBJ2-7	TRBD2	TGTGCCAGTAAGGAAGTAGCGGGAGAAACCTACGAGCAGTACTTC	CASKEVAGETYEQYF
TRBV5-4	-	TRBJ1-1	TRBD1	TGTGCCAGCAGCCTCGGGGACAGTCCCTATTTT	CASSLGDSPYF
TRBV7-3	-	TRBJ2-1	TRBD1	TGTGCCAGCAGCCCGGACAGGGCCAATGAGCAGTTCTTC	CASSPDRANEQFF
TRBV6-5	-	TRBJ1-5	-	TGTGCCAGCAGTTACTCCCAGGCTAGCAATCAGCCCCAGCATTTT	CASSYSQASNQPQHF
TRBV15	-	TRBJ2-7	TRBD2	TGTGCCACCAGCAGAGCGCGGGGGACGTCCTACGAGCAGTACTTC	CATSRARGTSYEQYF
TRBV7-9	-	TRBJ2-1	-	TGTGCCAGCAGCTTAGCGGGAGTCCAGGAGCAGTTCTTC	CASSLAGVQEQFF
TRBV5-1	-	TRBJ1-2	-	TGCGCCAGCAGCGAGGGGACCCCCGGCGGCTACACCTTC	CASSEGTPGGYTF
TRBV5-5	-	TRBJ1-5	-	TGTGCCAGCAGCCCCGGGACACTTAGCAATCAGCCCCAGCATTTT	CASSPGTLSNQPQHF
TRBV14	once	TRBJ2-3	-	TGTGCCAGCAGCCTTTACACAGATACGCAGTATTTT	CASSLYTDTQYF
TRBV5-4	-	TRBJ1-6	TRBD1	TGTGCCAGCAGCTTGGCAGGGGGGTCCTATAATTCACCCCTCCACTTT	CASSLAGGSYNSPLHF
TRBV2	-	TRBJ2-2	-	TGTGCCAGCACCCTGGATAGGGGCCCCGGGGAGCTGTTTTTT	CASTLDRGPGELFF
TRBV7-9	-	TRBJ2-5	-	TGTGCCAGCAGCCCTAGGGGTCGGGAGACCCAGTACTTC	CASSPRGRETQYF
TRBV18	-	TRBJ1-2	-	TGTGCCAGCTCACCAGGGGTCGACCACTATGGCTACACCTTC	CASSPGVDHYGYTF
TRBV25-1	-	TRBJ1-2	-	TGTGCCAGCAGTGAGGGGCAACCCTATGGCTACACCTTC	CASSEGQPYGYTF
TRBV7-6	-	TRBJ1-3	-	TGTGCCAGCAGCTCTTCCGGTTTGAGCTCTGGAAACACCATATATTTT	CASSSSGLSSGNTIYF
TRBV28	-	TRBJ2-5	-	TGTGCCAGCACCACTGGGGAGACCCAGTACTTC	CASTTGETQYF
TRBV18	-	TRBJ2-1	-	TGTGCCAGCTCAACACTAGTCGCCAATGAGCAGTTCTTC	CASSTLVANEQFF
TRBV9	-	TRBJ1-6	-	TGTGCCAGCAGCAGGGGAAATGGGGTTGGGAATTCACCCCTCCACTTT	CASSRGNGVGNSPLHF
TRBV7-9	-	TRBJ1-2	-	TGTGCCAGCAGCTTAATCGGGGGCGAGTTGGGAGGCTACACCTTC	CASSLIGGELGGYTF
TRBV7-3	-	TRBJ1-2	-	TGTGCCAGCAGCTTAACGGTCAGGGGCGGTGGCTACACCTTC	CASSLTVRGGGYTF
TRBV23-1	-	TRBJ1-6	TRBD1	TGCGCCAGCAGTCAATTTCACAGGGGTTACCTCCACTTT	CASSQFHRGYLHF
TRBV11-3	-	TRBJ2-1	-	TGTGCCAGCAGCACCGGACTCACTAATGAGCAGTTCTTC	CASSTGLTNEQFF
TRBV11-2	-	TRBJ1-4	-	TGTGCCAGCAGCCCCGCGGGCGGATCCTTAGAAAAACTGTTTTTT	CASSPAGGSLEKLFF
TRBV2	-	TRBJ1-2	TRBD1	TGTGCCAGCACTATGGGACAGGGAAGGAGCTATGGCTACACCTTC	CASTMGQGRSYGYTF
TRBV5-1	-	TRBJ1-3	-	TGCGCCAGCAGCTCGCCCGGGGACACCATATATTTT	CASSSPGDTIYF
TRBV2	-	TRBJ2-7	TRBD1	TGTGCCAGACAGGGACAGTCCTACGAGCAGTACTTC	CARQGQSYEQYF
TRBV21-1	-	TRBJ2-7	-	TGTGCCAGCAGCAAAAGGGACCGCAAATGGGAGCAGTACTTC	CASSKRDRKWEQYF
TRBV27	once	TRBJ1-1	-	TGTGCCAGCAGTTTATTCGGGTTTGCGAACACTGAAGCTTTCTTT	CASSLFGFANTEAFF
TRBV2	-	TRBJ1-4	-	TGTGCCAGCAGGAGCCACCGCGGGACTAATGAAAAACTGTTTTTT	CASRSHRGTNEKLFF
TRBV11-2	-	TRBJ2-7	-	TGTGCCAGCAGCTTATGGGGTTACGAGCAGTACTTC	CASSLWGYEQYF
TRBV18	few	TRBJ1-5	-	TGTGCCAGCTCACCGCGAGGCAGGGAATCGGGTCAGCCCCAGCATTTT	CASSPRGRESGQPQHF
TRBV18	-	TRBJ2-3	TRBD2	TGTGCCAGCTTCACGGGGGGGCCGGTGGATACGCAGTATTTT	CASFTGGPVDTQYF
TRBV7-3	few	TRBJ2-1	-	TGTGCCAGCAGCTTAAATTGGGCTGGTGAGCAGTTCTTC	CASSLNWAGEQFF
TRBV6-4	-	TRBJ1-1	-	TGTGCCAGCAGCGGGAGCCCTGGATCTGAAGCTTTCTTT	CASSGSPGSEAFF
TRBV5-1	-	TRBJ1-2	-	TGCGCCAGCAGCTCGGACAGCCCGTCCTATGGCTACACCTTC	CASSSDSPSYGYTF
TRBV10-1	-	TRBJ2-1	TRBD2	TGCGCCAGCAGTCCAGCGGGGGCCTACAATGAGCAGTTCTTC	CASSPAGAYNEQFF
TRBV10-1	once	TRBJ2-7	-	TGCGCCAGCAGTGACCCCAGGGGGGGGCAGGGCGAGCAGTACTTC	CASSDPRGGQGEQYF
TRBV9	-	TRBJ2-3	TRBD2	TGTGCCAGCAGCGACGGGACTAGTACAGATACGCAGTATTTT	CASSDGTSTDTQYF
TRBV2	-	TRBJ1-5	-	TGTGCCAGCATCGGATCGAGCAATCAGCCCCAGCATTTT	CASIGSSNQPQHF
TRBV19	-	TRBJ2-2	-	TGTGCCAGTAGCTTTATTGGGGGGAGTGAGAACACCGGGGAGCTGTTTTTT	CASSFIGGSENTGELFF
TRBV4-2	-	TRBJ2-7	-	TGTGCCAGCAGCCAAGTTTTAGGGTTGGGCTTTGGAGGCGAGCAGTACTTC	CASSQVLGLGFGGEQYF
TRBV6-4	-	TRBJ1-6	-	TGTGCCAGCAGTGTAGACACTGATTCACCCCTCCACTTT	CASSVDTDSPLHF
TRBV11-3	-	TRBJ2-1	-	TGTGCCAGCAGCTTTGACGCCACCTCCTACAATGAGCAGTTCTTC	CASSFDATSYNEQFF
TRBV10-1	-	TRBJ2-3	TRBD1	TGCGCCAGCAGTGTGGGACAGAGTCTCCTTTATAGCACAGATACGCAGTATTTT	CASSVGQSLLYSTDTQYF
TRBV7-6	-	TRBJ1-1	-	TGTGCCAGCATAAGGGGGGGAGCCCCGAACACTGAAGCTTTCTTT	CASIRGGAPNTEAFF
TRBV5-1	-	TRBJ2-5	TRBD2	TGCGCCAGCAGCTTGGCCGGGACTAGCGGGAGCGGTCAAGAGACCCAGTACTTC	CASSLAGTSGSGQETQYF
TRBV28	-	TRBJ1-2	TRBD1	TGTGCCAGCTCAGGGGGCACTAACTATGGCTACACCTTC	CASSGGTNYGYTF
TRBV11-3	-	TRBJ1-1	-	TGTGCCAGCAGCCCGAGGGAGGGCACTGAAGCTTTCTTT	CASSPREGTEAFF
TRBV5-1	-	TRBJ2-3	-	TGCGCCAGCAGGGGACGCCCGGCCCCAGATACGCAGTATTTT	CASRGRPAPDTQYF